One and the same sample provided the 10 T cell receptor beta chains below, sequenced in a study of liver allograft versus peripheral blood T cells. Whole-study context: Recipients' peripheral blood T cell receptor repertoires were compared with those in transplanted livers.

Via MiXCR, TCRdb re-called the reads, giving one row per CDR3 protein. This sample has fewer than 13,000 distinct CDR3 sequences, with about a fifth found just once. Every receptor here comes from a human patient who had a liver transplant. Some T cells may be supplied by the graft donor.

In this sample, this clonotype is medium-sized (0.01 to 0.1%). This sequence joins TRBV6-5 and TRBJ1-3, with D tentatively TRBD1 (6 bases). The length of the CDR3 is 16 residues. Looked up from germline, CDR1 is MNHEY and CDR2 is SVGAGI. Trimming took off 0 bases at V and 2 bases at J, with 11 bases between the two ends. CDR3 protein: CASSYSRRGAGNTIYF. DNA of the CDR3: TGTGCCAGCAGTTACTCGAGGAGGGGGGCTGGAAACACCATATATTTT.

In this sample, this clonotype is medium-sized (0.01 to 0.1%). The chain carries TRBV27 and TRBJ2-7; tentatively, D is TRBD1 (6 bases). CDR3 size: 15 residues. The ends were cut back, 4 bases at V and 1 base at J, with 14 bases in the middle. Germline V gives CDR1 MNHEY, CDR2 SMNVEV (reference sequence). The CDR3 DNA follows: TGTGCCAGCAGTTCGAACCCGGGACATTCCTACGAGCAGTACTTC. This translates into CASSSNPGHSYEQYF.

The rearrangement uses TRBV12-3 or TRBV12-4 and TRBJ1-5, with D perhaps matching TRBD1 (5 bases). The CDR3 extends over 14 amino acids. V was clipped by 3 bases and J by 5 bases, with 11 bases between them. The CDR3 protein is CASSFGQGDQPQHF. DNA for the CDR3: TGTGCCAGCAGTTTCGGGCAGGGTGATCAGCCCCAGCATTTT.

This clonotype was picked up a small number of times. The V call is TRBV12-3 or TRBV12-4, the J call TRBJ1-5; a possible D gene is TRBD1 (6 bases). CDR3 size: 13 residues. V dropped 2 bases and J dropped 11 bases, with 13 bases sitting between them. The CDR3 region is CASSLLRGQSQHF. The CDR3 nucleotides read TGTGCCAGCAGTTTACTCAGAGGACAGTCCCAGCATTTT.

A single count supports this clonotype. At one boundary the junction diverges from the germline segment, which might be a read error. The chain's CDR3 is CASGSSRGSGNTICF. As DNA, the CDR3 is TGTGCCAGCGGAAGTTCGAGGGGCTCTGGAAACACCATATGTTTT. The chain links TRBV5-6 to TRBJ1-3, with D perhaps matching TRBD1 (5 bases). The length of the CDR3 is 15 residues. Looked up from germline, CDR1 is SGHDT and CDR2 is YYEEEE.

This clonotype ranks as medium-sized. The genes are TRBV30 and TRBJ1-1; no reliable D call. V lost 1 base and J lost 5, with 14 bases in between. The CDR3 contains 14 residues. Germline values: CDR1 GTSNPN, CDR2 SVGIG (reference sequence). CDR3 sequence reads: CAWSAGWSKTEAFF. The CDR3, as DNA: TGTGCCTGGAGTGCCGGGTGGTCGAAGACTGAAGCTTTCTTT.

This clonotype occurred many times. The chain links TRBV6-5 to TRBJ2-7, with a possible D match to TRBD2 (6 bases). Germline CDR1 is MNHEY and CDR2 is SVGAGI. Trimming took 6 bases from V and 5 from J, leaving 8 bases between them. The CDR3 length is 11 residues. The DNA of the CDR3 is TGTGCCAGCAGCCGGGGGAACGAGCAGTACTTC. Translated, it gives CASSRGNEQYF.

This clonotype was seen a handful of times. The chain has TRBV6-1 and TRBJ1-5; tentative D call: TRBD1 (5 bases). The CDR3 loop spans 17 amino acids. V was cut by 5 bases and J by 0 bases, with 17 bases left in between. CDR1 is MNHNS, CDR2 SASEGT, per germline. Here the CDR3 reads CASSSAQGIGSNQPQHF. CDR3 sequence (DNA): TGTGCCAGCAGTTCCGCCCAGGGTATCGGTAGCAATCAGCCCCAGCATTTT.

This clonotype has more than one count but fewer than ten. This chain connects TRBV12-3 or TRBV12-4 to TRBJ1-6; TRBD1 is a possible D gene (5 bases). V was pared by 3 bases and J by 9 bases, with 12 bases between. This CDR3 spans 14 amino acids. The CDR3 sequence is CASSFDSGASPLHF. CDR3 DNA: TGTGCCAGCAGTTTTGACAGCGGAGCTTCACCCCTCCACTTT.

By share, this clonotype ranks as medium-sized. V is TRBV6-6 and J is TRBJ1-4, with 9 bases lining up with TRBD1. The CDR3 length is 15 residues. In germline, CDR1 is MNHNY, CDR2 SVGAGI (reference sequence). J was trimmed by 10 bases and V by 6 bases; bases with no gene match: 12. CDR3: CASSAPGQGPGKLFF. The CDR3 region has the DNA TGTGCCAGCAGCGCACCCGGACAGGGGCCGGGAAAACTGTTTTTT.